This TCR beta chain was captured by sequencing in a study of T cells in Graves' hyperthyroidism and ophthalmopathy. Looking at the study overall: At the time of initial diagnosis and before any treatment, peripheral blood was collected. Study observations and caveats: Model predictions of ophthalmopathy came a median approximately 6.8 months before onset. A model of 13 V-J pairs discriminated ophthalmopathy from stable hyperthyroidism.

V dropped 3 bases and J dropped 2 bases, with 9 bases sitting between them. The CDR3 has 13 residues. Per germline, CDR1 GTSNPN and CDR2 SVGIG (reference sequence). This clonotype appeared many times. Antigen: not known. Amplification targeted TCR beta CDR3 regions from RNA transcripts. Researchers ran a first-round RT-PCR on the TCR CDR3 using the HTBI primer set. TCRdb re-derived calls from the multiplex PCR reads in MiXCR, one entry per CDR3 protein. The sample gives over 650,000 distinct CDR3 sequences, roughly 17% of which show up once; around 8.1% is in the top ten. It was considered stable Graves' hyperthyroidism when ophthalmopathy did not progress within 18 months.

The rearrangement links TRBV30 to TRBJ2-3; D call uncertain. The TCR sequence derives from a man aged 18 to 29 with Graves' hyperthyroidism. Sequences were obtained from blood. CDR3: CAWRLQTTDTQYF. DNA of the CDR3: TGTGCCTGGAGGCTCCAAACCACAGATACGCAGTATTTT.